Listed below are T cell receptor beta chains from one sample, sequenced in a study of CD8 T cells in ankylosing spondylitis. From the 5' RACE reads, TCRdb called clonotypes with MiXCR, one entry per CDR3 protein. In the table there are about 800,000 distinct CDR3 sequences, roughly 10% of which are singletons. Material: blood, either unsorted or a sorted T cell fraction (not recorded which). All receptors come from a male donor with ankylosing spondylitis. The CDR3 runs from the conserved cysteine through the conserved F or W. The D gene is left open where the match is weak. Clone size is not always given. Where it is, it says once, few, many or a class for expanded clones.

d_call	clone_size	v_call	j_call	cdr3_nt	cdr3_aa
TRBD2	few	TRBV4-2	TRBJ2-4	TGTGCCAGCAGCCTCCGTGGGGCGGGGGAAAACATTCAGTACTTC	CASSLRGAGENIQYF
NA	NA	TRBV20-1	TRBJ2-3	TGCAGTGCTAGTCCGGGGGCTGGTACAGATACGCAGTATTTT	CSASPGAGTDTQYF
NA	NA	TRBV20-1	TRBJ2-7	TGCAGTGCTAGAGAATTGGGGGGCCCAAACCCCTACGAGCAGTACTTC	CSARELGGPNPYEQYF
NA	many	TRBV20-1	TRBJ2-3	TGCAGTGCTAGAGCCCAAGAGGGGACAGATACGCAGTATTTT	CSARAQEGTDTQYF
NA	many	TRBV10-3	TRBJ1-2	TGTGCGGGATATGGCTACACCTTC	CAGYGYTF
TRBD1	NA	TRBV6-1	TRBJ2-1	TGTGCCAGCAGTAAACAGGGGCCTCCCTACAATGAGCAGTTCTTC	CASSKQGPPYNEQFF
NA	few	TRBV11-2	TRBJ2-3	TGTGCCAGCAGCTTAGTTCTGGGTACGCAGTATTTT	CASSLVLGTQYF
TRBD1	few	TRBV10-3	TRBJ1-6	TGTGCCATCACCGATACAGGGGTAAATTCACCCCTCCACTTT	CAITDTGVNSPLHF
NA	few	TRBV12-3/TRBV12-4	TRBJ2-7	TGTGCCAGCAGTACAGGGTGGGACTCCTACGAGCAGTACTTC	CASSTGWDSYEQYF
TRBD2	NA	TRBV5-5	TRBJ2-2	TGTGCCAGCAGCTTAATGTTAGCGGGAGGGCGGACCGGGGAGCTGTTTTTT	CASSLMLAGGRTGELFF
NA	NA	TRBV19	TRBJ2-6	TGTGCCAGTAGTATGCAACGGTCCTCTGGGGCCAACGTCCTGACTTTC	CASSMQRSSGANVLTF